This T cell receptor beta chain is drawn from a study of cytomegalovirus exposure and HLA in healthy donors. Study background: Per a later analysis, the roughly 640 first-cohort and about 120 validation repertoires shared one platform. Study outcomes and limitations: According to a subsequent analysis, TCR clusters identified in the first cohort showed a tendency to co-occur across the approximately 130 validation repertoires.

The protocol was immunoSEQ multiplex PCR, while the TCRdb copy is restricted to in-frame clones and leaves out a portion. The table has over 75,000 clones, 85% seen once. V was pared by 8 bases and J by 5 bases, with 2 bases of the junction left unmatched. Per the germline V gene, CDR1 is MDHEN and CDR2 is SYDVKM. The CDR3 is 12 residues long. As concerns this clone: Its antigen is undetermined.

The validation cohort, a group of 130 or so subjects, included the donors and was separate from the roughly 670-subject first cohort. The V gene is TRBV28, the J gene TRBJ1-3, with 8 positions matching TRBD1. The specimen sequenced was PBMCs. The TCR originated in a man aged 18-30 years in good health and CMV-seropositive. The CDR3 reads CASRTGRNTIYF. The CDR3 DNA sequence: TGTGCCAGCCGGACAGGGAGAAACACCATATATTTT.